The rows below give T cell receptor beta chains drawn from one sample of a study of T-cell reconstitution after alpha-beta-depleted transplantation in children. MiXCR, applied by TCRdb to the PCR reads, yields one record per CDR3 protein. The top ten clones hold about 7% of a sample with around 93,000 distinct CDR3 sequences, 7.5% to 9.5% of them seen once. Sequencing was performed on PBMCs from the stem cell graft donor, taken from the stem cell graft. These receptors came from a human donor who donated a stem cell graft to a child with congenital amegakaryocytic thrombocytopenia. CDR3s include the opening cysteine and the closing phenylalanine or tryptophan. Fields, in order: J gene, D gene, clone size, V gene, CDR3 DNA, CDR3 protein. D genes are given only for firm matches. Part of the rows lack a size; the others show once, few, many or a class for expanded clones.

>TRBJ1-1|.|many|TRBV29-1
TGCAGCGTTGAAGGGAGGGCGAACACTGAAGCTTTCTTT
CSVEGRANTEAFF
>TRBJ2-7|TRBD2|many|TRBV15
TGTGCCACCGGGACTAGCGGGTCCTACGAGCAGTACTTC
CATGTSGSYEQYF
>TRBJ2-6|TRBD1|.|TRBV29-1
TGCAGCGTTGGGACAGGGAGGTCTGGGGCCAACGTCCTGACTTTC
CSVGTGRSGANVLTF
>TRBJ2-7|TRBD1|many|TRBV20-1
TGCAGTGCTCAAGGGGACAGGGGGGCCTCCTACGAGCAGTACTTC
CSAQGDRGASYEQYF
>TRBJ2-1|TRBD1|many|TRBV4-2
TGTGCCAGCAGCCAGATACTGGACAGGGGGCCCTACGATGAGCAGTTCTTC
CASSQILDRGPYDEQFF
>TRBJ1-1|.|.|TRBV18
TGTGCCAGCTCACCATTGCAAACCGGGGCTAGTGAAGCTTTCTTT
CASSPLQTGASEAFF
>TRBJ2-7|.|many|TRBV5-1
TGCGCCAGCAGCTTGGGAGCAGGGAGCTCCTACGAGCAGTACTTC
CASSLGAGSSYEQYF
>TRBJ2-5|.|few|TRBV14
TGTGCCAGCAGCCAAACGTACCAAGAGACCCAGTACTTC
CASSQTYQETQYF
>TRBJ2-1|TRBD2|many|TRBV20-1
TGCAGTGCTAGCTCGGGTCTAGCGGGAGAGGGGCAGTTCTTC
CSASSGLAGEGQFF
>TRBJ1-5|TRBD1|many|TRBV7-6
TGTGCCAGCAGCTTAGAGTCAGGGGGTCAGCCCCAGCATTTT
CASSLESGGQPQHF
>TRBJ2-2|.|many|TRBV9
TGTGCCAGCAAGGAGGGGCACACCGGGGAGCTGTTTTTT
CASKEGHTGELFF
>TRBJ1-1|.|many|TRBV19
TGTGCCAGTAAAAAAGACAGGACGAACACTGAAGCTTTCTTT
CASKKDRTNTEAFF
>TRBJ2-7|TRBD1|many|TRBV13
TGTGCCAGCAGCGACAGGGGGGATTACGAGCAGTACTTC
CASSDRGDYEQYF
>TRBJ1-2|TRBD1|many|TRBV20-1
TGCAGTGCGAAGGGGGCTACCTATGGCTACACCTTC
CSAKGATYGYTF
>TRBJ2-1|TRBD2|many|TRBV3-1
TGTGCCAGCAGAGGGACTAGCGGGAATAAGCAGTTCTTC
CASRGTSGNKQFF
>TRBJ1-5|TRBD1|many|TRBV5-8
TGTGCCAGCAGATTCAGGGGGAGCAATCAGCCCCAGCATTTT
CASRFRGSNQPQHF
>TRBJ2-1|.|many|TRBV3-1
TGTGCCAGCAGCCAAGAAGGTGCCAGGTACGGGTTCCCCGGGGGCTACAATGAGCAGTTCTTC
CASSQEGARYGFPGGYNEQFF
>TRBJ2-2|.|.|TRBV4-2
TGTGCCAGCGCCCACAAGAACACCGGGGAGCTGTTTTTT
CASAHKNTGELFF
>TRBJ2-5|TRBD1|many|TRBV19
TGTGCCAGTAGAGGGACAGGGGAAGAGACCCAGTACTTC
CASRGTGEETQYF
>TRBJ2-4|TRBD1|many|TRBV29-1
TGCAGCGTTGAAGGCCCGACAGGGGCCGGGGCCAAAAACATTCAGTACTTC
CSVEGPTGAGAKNIQYF
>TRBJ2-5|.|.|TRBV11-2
TGTGCCAGCAGCTTAGCGGGGGCGGGAGAGACCCAGTACTTC
CASSLAGAGETQYF
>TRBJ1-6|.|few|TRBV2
TGTGCCAGCAGTGAAGGGGGTTCGGGGAATTCACCCCTCCACTTT
CASSEGGSGNSPLHF
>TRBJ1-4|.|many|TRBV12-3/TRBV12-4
TGTGCCAGCAGCTCTACCGGATCGACGGGTCCAAATGAAAAACTGTTTTTT
CASSSTGSTGPNEKLFF
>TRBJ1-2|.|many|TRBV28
TGTGCCAGCAGTAGGGGACGGGGAGCTTATGGCTACACCTTC
CASSRGRGAYGYTF
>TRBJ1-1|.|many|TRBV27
TGTGCCAGCAGTCCACTCCGACAAAACACTGAAGCTTTCTTT
CASSPLRQNTEAFF
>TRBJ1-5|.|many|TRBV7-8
TGTGCCAGCAGCTTAGAGCGGGGGGGGGGACAGCCCCAGCATTTT
CASSLERGGGQPQHF
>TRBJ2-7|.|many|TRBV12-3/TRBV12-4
TGTGCCAGCAGCTTGGCAGGGGCCCAGAGGGAGCAGTACTTC
CASSLAGAQREQYF
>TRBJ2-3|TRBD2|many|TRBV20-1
TGCAGTGCTAGAGGGGTAGCGGGAGTCTCAGTGGGCACAGATACGCAGTATTTT
CSARGVAGVSVGTDTQYF
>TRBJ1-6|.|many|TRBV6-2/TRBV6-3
TGTGCCAGCAGCCGCGCCGGGGAGAATTCACCCCTCCACTTT
CASSRAGENSPLHF
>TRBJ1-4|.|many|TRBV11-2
TGTGCCAGCAGCTTACACAGAACTAATGAAAAACTGTTTTTT
CASSLHRTNEKLFF
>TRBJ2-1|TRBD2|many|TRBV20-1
TGCAGTGCTAGAGATCTTTCGCGGGGGGGTGATGAGCAGTTCTTC
CSARDLSRGGDEQFF
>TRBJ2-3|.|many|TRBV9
TGTGCCAGCAGCCAGGAGTCCCGAGGAAGGGCGCAGTATTTT
CASSQESRGRAQYF